These T cell receptor beta chains were read from a single sample in a study of CD8+CD57+ T cells in acquired aplastic anemia. TCRdb called the reads again in MiXCR, with one record for every CDR3 protein. This repertoire shows 250,000 to 300,000 distinct CDR3 sequences, about 50% found once; its top ten account for 1.3%. Sample: sorted CD4+, CD8+, or CD8+CD57+ T cells (not recorded which) from PBMCs. All receptors derive from a human donor with aplastic anemia. CDR3s include the opening cysteine and the closing phenylalanine or tryptophan. The D gene is left open where the match is weak. A clone size is listed for some rows: how often the clone was seen (once, few, many), or a class if it is expanded.

cdr3_aa | cdr3_nt | clone_size | cdr3_length | j_call | v_call | d_call
CASSTLGGSVYEQYF | TGTGCCAGCAGTACCCTTGGCGGGAGTGTCTACGAGCAGTACTTC | . | 15 | TRBJ2-7 | TRBV11-2 | TRBD2
CATYNGGEKLFF | TGTGCCACCTACAACGGAGGGGAAAAACTGTTTTTT | few | 12 | TRBJ1-4 | TRBV10-3 | .
CASSAALLSTDTQYF | TGTGCCAGCAGCGCGGCCCTACTGAGCACAGATACGCAGTATTTT | many | 15 | TRBJ2-3 | TRBV3-1 | .
CSALQDRETEAFF | TGCAGTGCTTTGCAGGACAGGGAAACTGAAGCTTTCTTT | . | 13 | TRBJ1-1 | TRBV20-1 | TRBD1
CASGGGTSYNEQFF | TGTGCCAGCGGGGGGGGGACCTCCTACAATGAGCAGTTCTTC | many | 14 | TRBJ2-1 | TRBV2 | TRBD2
CSARDSGIPYEQYF | TGCAGTGCTAGAGACTCCGGGATACCCTACGAGCAGTACTTC | many | 14 | TRBJ2-7 | TRBV20-1 | .
CASSFTGKDGTEAFF | TGCGCCAGCAGCTTTACAGGGAAGGATGGCACTGAAGCTTTCTTT | . | 15 | TRBJ1-1 | TRBV5-1 | .
CASSPRGLYNEKLFF | TGTGCCAGCAGCCCGCGGGGGCTATACAATGAAAAACTGTTTTTT | few | 15 | TRBJ1-4 | TRBV5-4 | .
CASGDRRIGELFF | TGTGCCAGCGGGGACAGGCGTATCGGGGAGCTGTTTTTT | . | 13 | TRBJ2-2 | TRBV2 | TRBD1
CASSEGSFEQYF | TGTGCCAGCAGTGAAGGATCGTTTGAGCAGTACTTC | . | 12 | TRBJ2-7 | TRBV2 | .
CASSLELAVSYNEQFF | TGTGCCAGCAGTTTAGAGCTAGCGGTGTCCTACAATGAGCAGTTCTTC | . | 16 | TRBJ2-1 | TRBV27 | TRBD2
CASSLRPGSSYNEQFF | TGTGCCAGCAGCTTGCGACCTGGTAGCTCCTACAATGAGCAGTTCTTC | . | 16 | TRBJ2-1 | TRBV7-9 | .
CASSLVRAVNTGELFF | TGCGCCAGCAGCTTGGTGAGGGCAGTCAACACCGGGGAGCTGTTTTTT | . | 16 | TRBJ2-2 | TRBV5-1 | .
CASRGVSQETQYF | TGTGCCAGCCGGGGCGTAAGCCAAGAGACCCAGTACTTC | . | 13 | TRBJ2-5 | TRBV5-6 | .
CSARARDRDGLEGYTF | TGCAGTGCCCGAGCCCGAGACAGGGACGGACTTGAGGGCTACACCTTC | . | 16 | TRBJ1-2 | TRBV20-1 | TRBD1
CASSFGSEGSETQYF | TGTGCCAGCAGCTTCGGTAGCGAGGGGTCAGAGACCCAGTACTTC | many | 15 | TRBJ2-5 | TRBV7-9 | .
CASSASRGLRGGPSPQHF | TGCGCCAGCAGTGCTTCGCGGGGACTGAGGGGGGGCCCTTCTCCCCAGCATTTT | . | 18 | TRBJ1-5 | TRBV10-2 | .
CASSPPLDRATYEQYF | TGTGCCAGCAGTCCACCACTGGACAGGGCCACCTACGAGCAGTACTTC | . | 16 | TRBJ2-7 | TRBV7-9 | TRBD1
CASSLVVTRDTQYF | TGTGCCAGCAGCTTAGTGGTCACGAGGGATACGCAGTATTTT | . | 14 | TRBJ2-3 | TRBV7-8 | .
CATSSSSGLAGGHQETQYF | TGTGCCACCAGCAGTTCATCGGGACTAGCGGGGGGCCACCAAGAGACCCAGTACTTC | . | 19 | TRBJ2-5 | TRBV15 | TRBD2
CASSFGLAGEKETQYF | TGTGCCAGCAGCTTCGGGTTAGCGGGAGAGAAGGAGACCCAGTACTTC | many | 16 | TRBJ2-5 | TRBV7-6 | TRBD2